These 6 T cell receptor beta chains came from one sample sequenced in a study of T cell responses to AZD1222 COVID-19 vaccine. Only in-frame clones appear in the TCRdb table, and some are missing; sequencing was by immunoSEQ multiplex PCR. The data hold about 150,000 clones, with around 91% observed a single time. The specimen comprised peripheral blood, sampled on day 0 of AZD1222 vaccination. Receptor source: an adult in good health.

Turning to this clone: This specimen includes other DNA sequences encoding the same CDR3. The genes are TRBV24-1 and TRBJ2-7, with 9 bases fitting TRBD1. Germline lookup yields CDR1 KGHDR and CDR2 SFDVKD. This CDR3 has 15 amino acids. With V trimmed by 3 bases and J by 1 base, 3 bases remained unmatched. CDR3 DNA sequence: TGTGCCACCAGTGATCCGGGACAGGGATCCTACGAGCAGTACTTC. It codes for CATSDPGQGSYEQYF.

V usage is TRBV9 and J usage is TRBJ2-1, with TRBD2 identical over 13 bases. Germline V gene sequence: CDR1 SGDLS, CDR2 YYNGEE. The CDR3 loop spans 19 amino acids. Losses at the gene ends were 4 bases for V and 7 bases for J; bases not matched to a gene: 17. The CDR3 loop is CASSTTPGTSGVRGNEQFF. The CDR3 DNA is TGTGCCAGCAGCACCACCCCTGGGACTAGCGGGGTCCGAGGTAATGAGCAGTTCTTC.

V usage is TRBV7-9 and J usage is TRBJ1-2; the D is unclear. V dropped 5 bases and J dropped 5 bases, with 9 bases sitting between them. Germline-derived CDR1 and CDR2 are SEHNR and FQNEAQ (reference sequence). The CDR3 sequence is 12 residues long. For the CDR3, the DNA is TGTGCCAGCAGCCCGGCGGGGTATGGCTACACCTTC. Translated: CASSPAGYGYTF.

The chain employs TRBV28 and TRBJ2-2; D could derive from TRBD1 or TRBD2 (5 bases each). The ends were cut back, 6 bases at V and 2 bases at J, with 16 bases in the middle. Germline loops: CDR1 MDHEN, CDR2 SYDVKM. CDR3 size: 16 residues. CDR3 loop: CASSRPWGFNTGELFF. The DNA of the CDR3 is TGTGCCAGCAGCCGCCCGTGGGGGTTCAACACCGGGGAGCTGTTTTTT.

The gene calls are TRBV28 and TRBJ1-1; a weak D match, TRBD1 (5 bases). Deletions cut 8 bases from V and 11 bases from J, with 21 bases between. Germline lookup yields CDR1 MDHEN and CDR2 SYDVKM. This CDR3 spans 13 amino acids. Here the CDR3 DNA reads TGTGCCAGCTTTACGGTCATCCAGGGAGTTGCTTTCTTT. This translates into CASFTVIQGVAFF.

As to this clone: One end of the junction is discordant with germline, which a read error may explain. This sequence joins TRBV7-7 and TRBJ2-5; no firm D call. Germline V gene data show CDR1 as SSHAT and CDR2 as FNYEAQ (reference sequence). The CDR3 runs to 14 residues. The CDR3 spells CASSSNKAGKTQYF. CDR3 coding DNA: TGTGCTAGCAGCTCGAACAAAGCCGGAAAGACCCAGTACTTC.